These 10 T cell receptor beta chains share one sample of origin, sequenced in a study of OX40 agonist ivuxolimab in advanced cancers. Only in-frame clones appear in the TCRdb table, and some are missing; sequencing was by immunoSEQ multiplex PCR. The sample records over 45,000 clones, around four fifths being singletons. The specimen was CD4+ or CD8+ T cells sorted from blood, collected in a trial of the OX40 agonist ivuxolimab. The source is an adult with an advanced solid tumor such as melanoma, head and neck, liver or kidney cancer.

The V call is TRBV6-4, the J call TRBJ1-1, with D perhaps TRBD1 (5 bases). Germline assignment: CDR1 MRHNA and CDR2 SNTAGT. The CDR3 is 13 residues long. V lost 4 bases, J lost 3 bases, and 9 bases lay in between. The DNA of the CDR3 is TGTGCCAGCAGTGCAGGGAGGGACACTGAAGCTTTCTTT. Translating it yields CASSAGRDTEAFF.

J is TRBJ1-6 and V is TRBV9; D call uncertain. V lost 0 bases to trimming and J lost 7 bases, with 5 bases between them. Germline assignment: CDR1 SGDLS and CDR2 YYNGEE. This CDR3 comprises 13 residues. The DNA of the CDR3 is TGTGCCAGCAGCGTAGTGCTAAATTCACCCCTCCACTTT. Translation gives CASSVVLNSPLHF.

J is TRBJ2-4 and V is TRBV5-8; D remains unclear. V lost 0 bases, J lost 12 bases, and 10 bases lay in between. CDR1 is SGHTS, CDR2 YDEGEE, per germline. The CDR3 totals 12 residues. As DNA, the CDR3 is TGTGCCAGCAGCTTGGTCAGTTTCGGTCAGTACTTC. This codes for CASSLVSFGQYF. The complete variable domain, with remaining parts taken from reference TRBV5-8 and TRBJ2-4, reads EAGVTQSPTHLIKTRGQQATLRCSPISGHTSVYWYQQALGLGLQFLLWYDEGEERNRGNFPPRFSGRQFPNYSSELNVNALELEDSALYLCASSLVSFGQYFGAGTRLSVL.

This chain joins TRBV7-2 and TRBJ2-7; no reliable D call. CDR3 size: 13 residues. Trimming removed 6 bases from V and 1 base from J, with 10 bases in between. CDR1 and CDR2 (germline): SGHTA, FQGNSA. The CDR3 coding sequence is TGTGCCAGCAGAAAAACTCCATCCTACGAGCAGTACTTC. As protein: CASRKTPSYEQYF.

This clone was observed a few times. This rearrangement joins TRBV27 to TRBJ2-5; D is uncertain. Germline assignment: CDR1 MNHEY and CDR2 SMNVEV (reference sequence). The germline V and J ends were trimmed by 10 bases and 5 bases, with 14 bases remaining between them. The CDR3 covers 12 residues. The CDR3 DNA is TGTGCCACCCCCCGGCCAGAGGAGACCCAGTACTTC. It is translated as CATPRPEETQYF.

The rearrangement links TRBV7-6 to TRBJ2-3; 8 positions agree with TRBD1. The germline V gene has CDR1 SGHVS and CDR2 FNYEAQ. The length of the CDR3 is 15 residues. V trimming: 3 bases; J trimming: 4 bases; junction bases outside the gene matches: 6. Written as DNA, the CDR3 is TGTGCCAGCAGCTTGAGACAGGGGATGGCAGATACGCAGTATTTT. Translation gives CASSLRQGMADTQYF.

This chain connects TRBV6-5 to TRBJ1-5, with D possibly being TRBD1 (5 bases). The germline V gene encodes CDR1 MNHEY and CDR2 SVGAGI. The ends were cut back, 4 bases at V and 3 bases at J, with 16 bases in the middle. The CDR3 runs 16 residues. CDR3 region: CASSSRGGMANQPQHF. The CDR3 DNA follows: TGTGCCAGCAGTTCCCGTGGGGGGATGGCCAATCAGCCCCAGCATTTT.

This chain joins TRBV5-6 and TRBJ1-4; 8 bases agree with TRBD1. CDR1 SGHDT and CDR2 YYEEEE come from the germline V gene. Trimming at V came to 2 bases and at J to 7 bases, leaving 7 bases not matched to a gene. The CDR3 totals 15 residues. The CDR3 is CASSFRTGRGEKLFF. The CDR3 DNA sequence: TGTGCCAGCAGCTTCAGGACAGGGAGGGGTGAAAAACTGTTTTTT.

The V gene is TRBV18, the J gene TRBJ2-7; D call uncertain. Trimming took off 3 bases at V and 2 bases at J, with 5 bases between the two ends. Germline assignment: CDR1 KGHSH and CDR2 LQKENI. This CDR3 spans 12 amino acids. The CDR3 spells CASSPVAYEQYF. CDR3 in DNA: TGTGCCAGCTCACCGGTAGCCTACGAGCAGTACTTC. The full variable domain, its missing parts supplied by reference TRBV18 and TRBJ2-7, is NAGVMQNPRHLVRRRGQEARLRCSPMKGHSHVYWYRQLPEEGLKFMVYLQKENIIDESGMPKERFSAEFPKEGPSILRIQQVVRGDSAAYFCASSPVAYEQYFGPGTRLTVT.

This chain links TRBV6-4 with TRBJ1-2, with D uncertain. Germline V gene data show CDR1 as MRHNA and CDR2 as SNTAGT. CDR3 length: 12 amino acids. Trimming stripped 5 bases from V and 4 bases from J, with 8 bases between. CDR3 nucleotide sequence: TGTGCCAGCAGTCAGTCGATCTATGGCTACACCTTC. Translating gives CASSQSIYGYTF.